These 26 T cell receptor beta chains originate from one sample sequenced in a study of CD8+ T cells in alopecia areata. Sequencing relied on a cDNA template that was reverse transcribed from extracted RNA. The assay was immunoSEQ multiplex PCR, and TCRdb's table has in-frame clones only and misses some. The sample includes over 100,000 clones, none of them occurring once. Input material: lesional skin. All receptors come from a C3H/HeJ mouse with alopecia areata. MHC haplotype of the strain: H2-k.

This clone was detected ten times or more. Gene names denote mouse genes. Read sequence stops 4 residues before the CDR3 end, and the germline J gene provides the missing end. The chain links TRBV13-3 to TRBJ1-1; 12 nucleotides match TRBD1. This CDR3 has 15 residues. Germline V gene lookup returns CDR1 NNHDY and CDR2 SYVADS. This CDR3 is CASSDWDRGRAEVFF. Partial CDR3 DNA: TGTGCCAGCAGTGATTGGGACAGGGGGCGGGCA.

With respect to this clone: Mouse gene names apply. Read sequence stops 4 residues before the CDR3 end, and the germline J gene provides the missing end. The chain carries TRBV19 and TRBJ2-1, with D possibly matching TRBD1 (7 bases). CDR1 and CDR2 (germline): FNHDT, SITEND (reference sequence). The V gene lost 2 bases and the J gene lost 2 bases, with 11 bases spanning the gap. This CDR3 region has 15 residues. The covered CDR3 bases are TGTGCCAGCAGTATTACCAGGGGGGACTATGCT. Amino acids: CASSITRGDYA. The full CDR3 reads CASSITRGDYAEQFF.

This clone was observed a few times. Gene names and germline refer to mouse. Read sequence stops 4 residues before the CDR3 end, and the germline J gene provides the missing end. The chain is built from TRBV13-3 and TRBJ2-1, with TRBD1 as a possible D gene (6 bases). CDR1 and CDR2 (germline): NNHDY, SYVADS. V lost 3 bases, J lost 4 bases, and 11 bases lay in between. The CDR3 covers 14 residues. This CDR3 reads CASSVEGQYAEQFF. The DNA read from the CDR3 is TGTGCCAGCAGTGTCGAGGGACAATATGCT.

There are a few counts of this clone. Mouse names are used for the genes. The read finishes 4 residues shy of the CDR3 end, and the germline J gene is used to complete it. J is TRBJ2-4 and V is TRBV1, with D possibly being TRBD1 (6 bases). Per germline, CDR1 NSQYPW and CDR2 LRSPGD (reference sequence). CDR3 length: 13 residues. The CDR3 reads CTCSAAGANTLYF. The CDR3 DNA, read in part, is TGCACCTGCAGTGCGGCAGGGGCGAAC.

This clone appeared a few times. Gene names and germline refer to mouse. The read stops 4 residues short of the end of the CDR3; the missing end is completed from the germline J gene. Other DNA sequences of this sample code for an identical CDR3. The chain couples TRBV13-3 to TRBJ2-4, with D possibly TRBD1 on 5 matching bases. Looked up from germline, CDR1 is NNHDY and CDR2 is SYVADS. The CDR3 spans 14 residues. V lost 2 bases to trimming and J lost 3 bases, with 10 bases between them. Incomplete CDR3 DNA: TGTGCCAGCAGTGACAGGGCAGGGCAAAAC. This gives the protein CASSDRAGQN. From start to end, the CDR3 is CASSDRAGQNTLYF.

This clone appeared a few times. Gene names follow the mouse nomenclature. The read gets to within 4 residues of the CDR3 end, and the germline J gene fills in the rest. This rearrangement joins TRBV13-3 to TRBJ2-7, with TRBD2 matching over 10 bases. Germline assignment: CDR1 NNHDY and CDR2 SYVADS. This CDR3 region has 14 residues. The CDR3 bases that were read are TGTGCCAGCAGTGCTCTGGGGGGGCGAAAT. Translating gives CASSALGGRN. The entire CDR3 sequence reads CASSALGGRNEQYF.

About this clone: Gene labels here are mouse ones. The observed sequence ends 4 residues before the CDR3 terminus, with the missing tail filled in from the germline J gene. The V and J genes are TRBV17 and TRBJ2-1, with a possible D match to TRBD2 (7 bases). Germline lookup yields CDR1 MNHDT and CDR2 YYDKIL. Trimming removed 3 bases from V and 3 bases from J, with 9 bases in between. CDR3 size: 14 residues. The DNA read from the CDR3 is TGTGCTAGCAGTAGGAGGGGGGGCTATGCT. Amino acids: CASSRRGGYA. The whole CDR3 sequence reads CASSRRGGYAEQFF.

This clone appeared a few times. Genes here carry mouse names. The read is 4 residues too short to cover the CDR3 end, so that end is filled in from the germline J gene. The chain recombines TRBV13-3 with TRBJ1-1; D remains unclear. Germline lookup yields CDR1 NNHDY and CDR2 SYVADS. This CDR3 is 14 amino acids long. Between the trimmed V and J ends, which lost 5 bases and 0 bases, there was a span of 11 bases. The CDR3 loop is CASRPDNANTEVFF. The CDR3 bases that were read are TGTGCCAGCAGGCCAGACAATGCAAACACA.

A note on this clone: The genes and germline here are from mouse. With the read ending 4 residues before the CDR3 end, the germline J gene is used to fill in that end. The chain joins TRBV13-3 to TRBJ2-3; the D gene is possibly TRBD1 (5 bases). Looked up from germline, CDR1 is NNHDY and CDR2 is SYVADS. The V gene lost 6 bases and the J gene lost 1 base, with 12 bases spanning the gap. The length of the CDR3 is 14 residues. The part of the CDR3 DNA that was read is TGTGCCAGCACAGGGCAGGTTGGTGCAGAA. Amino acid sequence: CASTGQVGAE. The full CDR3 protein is CASTGQVGAETLYF.

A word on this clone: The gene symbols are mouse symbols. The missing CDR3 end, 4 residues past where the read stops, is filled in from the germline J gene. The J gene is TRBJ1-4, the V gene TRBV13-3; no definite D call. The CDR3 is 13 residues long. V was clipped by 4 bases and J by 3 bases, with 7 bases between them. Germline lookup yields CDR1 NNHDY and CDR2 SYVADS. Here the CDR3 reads CASSFSANERLFF. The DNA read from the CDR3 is TGTGCCAGCAGTTTCAGCGCCAACGAA.

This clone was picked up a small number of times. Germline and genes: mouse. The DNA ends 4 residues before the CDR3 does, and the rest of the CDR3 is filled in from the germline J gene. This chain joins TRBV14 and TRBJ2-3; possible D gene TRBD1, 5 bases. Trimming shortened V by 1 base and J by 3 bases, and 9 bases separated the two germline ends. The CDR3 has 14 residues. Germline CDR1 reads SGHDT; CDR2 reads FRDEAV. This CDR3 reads CASSFRGGAETLYF. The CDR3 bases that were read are TGTGCCAGCAGTTTCAGGGGAGGGGCAGAA.

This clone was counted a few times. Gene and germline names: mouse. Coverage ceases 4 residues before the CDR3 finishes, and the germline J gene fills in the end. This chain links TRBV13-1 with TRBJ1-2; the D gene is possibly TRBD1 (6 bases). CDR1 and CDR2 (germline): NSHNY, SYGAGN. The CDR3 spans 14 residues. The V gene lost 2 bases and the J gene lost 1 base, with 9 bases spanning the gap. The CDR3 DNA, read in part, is TGTGCCAGCAGTGAAGGGGGTAAAAACTCC. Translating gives CASSEGGKNS. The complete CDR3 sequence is CASSEGGKNSDYTF.

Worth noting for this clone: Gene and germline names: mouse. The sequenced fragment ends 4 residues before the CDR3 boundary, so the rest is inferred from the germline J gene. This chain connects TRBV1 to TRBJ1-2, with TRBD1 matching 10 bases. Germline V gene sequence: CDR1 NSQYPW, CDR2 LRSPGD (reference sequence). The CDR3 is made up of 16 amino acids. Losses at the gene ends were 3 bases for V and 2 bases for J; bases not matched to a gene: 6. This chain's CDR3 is CTCSARRQGANSDYTF. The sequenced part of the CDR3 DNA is TGCACCTGCAGTGCCCGCAGACAGGGGGCCAACTCC.

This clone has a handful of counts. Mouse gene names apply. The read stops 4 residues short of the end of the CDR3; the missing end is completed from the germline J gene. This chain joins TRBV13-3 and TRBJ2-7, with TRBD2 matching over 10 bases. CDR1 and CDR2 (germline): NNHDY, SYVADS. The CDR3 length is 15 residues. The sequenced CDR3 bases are TGTGCCAGCAGTGATCCAGGACTGGGGGAGTAT. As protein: CASSDPGLGEY. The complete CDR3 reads CASSDPGLGEYEQYF.

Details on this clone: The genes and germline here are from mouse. The CDR3 reads CTCSGTGESNERLFF. Incomplete CDR3 DNA: TGCACCTGCAGCGGGACAGGGGAATCCAACGAA. The V call is TRBV1, the J call TRBJ1-4, with 10 bases aligning to TRBD1. The read halts 4 residues ahead of the CDR3 end, with the missing end drawn from the germline J gene. The CDR3 totals 15 residues. The V segment lost 6 bases and the J segment 2 bases; nucleotides outside the gene matches: 3. Germline assignment: CDR1 NSQYPW and CDR2 LRSPGD (reference sequence).

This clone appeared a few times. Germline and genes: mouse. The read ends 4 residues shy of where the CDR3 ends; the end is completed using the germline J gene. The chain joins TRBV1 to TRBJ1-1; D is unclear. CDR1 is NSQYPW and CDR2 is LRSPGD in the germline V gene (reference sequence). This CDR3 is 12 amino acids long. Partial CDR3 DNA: TGCACCTGCAGTGGAGACAATACA. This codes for CTCSGDNT. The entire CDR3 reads CTCSGDNTEVFF.

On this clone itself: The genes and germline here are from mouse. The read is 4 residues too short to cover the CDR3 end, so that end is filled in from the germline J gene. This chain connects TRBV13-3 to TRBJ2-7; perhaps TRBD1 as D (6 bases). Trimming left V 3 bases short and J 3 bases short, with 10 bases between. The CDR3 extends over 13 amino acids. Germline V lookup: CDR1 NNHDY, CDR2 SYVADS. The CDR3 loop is CASSAGQYYEQYF. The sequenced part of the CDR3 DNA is TGTGCCAGCAGTGCGGGACAATACTAT.

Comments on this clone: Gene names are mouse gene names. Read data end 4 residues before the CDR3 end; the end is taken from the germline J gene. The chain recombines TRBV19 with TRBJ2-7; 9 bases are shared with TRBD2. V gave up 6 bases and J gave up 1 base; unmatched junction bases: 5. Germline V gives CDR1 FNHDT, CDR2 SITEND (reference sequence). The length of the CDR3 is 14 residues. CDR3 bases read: TGTGCCAGCACCCTGACTGGGGGTTCCTAT. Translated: CASTLTGGSY. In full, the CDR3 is CASTLTGGSYEQYF.

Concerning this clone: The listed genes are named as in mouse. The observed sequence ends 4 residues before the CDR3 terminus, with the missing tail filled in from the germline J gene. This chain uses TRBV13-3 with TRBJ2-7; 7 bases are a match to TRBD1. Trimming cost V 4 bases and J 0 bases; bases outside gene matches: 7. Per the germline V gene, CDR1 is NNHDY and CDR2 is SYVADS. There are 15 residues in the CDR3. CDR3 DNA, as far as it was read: TGTGCCAGCAGTCCCACAGGGGAAAGCTCCTAT. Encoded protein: CASSPTGESSY. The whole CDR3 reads CASSPTGESSYEQYF.

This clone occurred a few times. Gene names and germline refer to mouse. CDR3 DNA (partial): TGTGCCAGCAGTGATCTGGGTTCTACTTCCAACGAA. This gives the protein CASSDLGSTSNE. The CDR3 in full is CASSDLGSTSNERLFF. The chain links TRBV13-3 to TRBJ1-4; D remains ambiguous. Read data end 4 residues before the CDR3 end; the end is taken from the germline J gene. Germline-derived CDR1 and CDR2 are NNHDY and SYVADS. With 1 base removed from V and 1 base from J, the gap between germline ends came to 11 bases. CDR3 length: 16 residues.

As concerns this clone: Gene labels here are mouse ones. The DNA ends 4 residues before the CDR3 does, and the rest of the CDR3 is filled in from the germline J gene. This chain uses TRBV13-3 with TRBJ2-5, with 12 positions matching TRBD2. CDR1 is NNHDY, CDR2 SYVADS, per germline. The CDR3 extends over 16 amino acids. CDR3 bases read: TGTGCCAGCAGTGTGACTGGGGGGGCGTCGAGAGAC. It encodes CASSVTGGASRD. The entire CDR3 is CASSVTGGASRDTQYF.

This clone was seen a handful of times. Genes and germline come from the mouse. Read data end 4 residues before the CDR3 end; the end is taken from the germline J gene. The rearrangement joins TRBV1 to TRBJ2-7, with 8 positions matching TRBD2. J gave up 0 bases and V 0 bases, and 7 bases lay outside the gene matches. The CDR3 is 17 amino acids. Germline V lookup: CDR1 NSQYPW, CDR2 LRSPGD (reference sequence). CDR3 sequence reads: CTCSADFTGGSSYEQYF. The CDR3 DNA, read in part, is TGCACCTGCAGTGCAGATTTTACTGGGGGAAGCTCCTAT.

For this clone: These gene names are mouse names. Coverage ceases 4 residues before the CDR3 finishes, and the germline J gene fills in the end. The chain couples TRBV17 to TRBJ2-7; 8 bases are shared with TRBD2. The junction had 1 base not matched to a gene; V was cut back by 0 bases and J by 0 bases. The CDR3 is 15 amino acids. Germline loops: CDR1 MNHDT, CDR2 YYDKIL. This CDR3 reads CASSRDTGGSYEQYF. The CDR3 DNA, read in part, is TGTGCTAGCAGTAGAGACACTGGGGGCTCCTAT. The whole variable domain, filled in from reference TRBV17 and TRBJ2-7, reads DTTVKQNPRYKLARVGKPVNLICSQTMNHDTMYWYQKKPNQAPKLLLFYYDKILNREADTFEKFQSSRPNNSFCSLYIGSAGLEYSAMYLCASSRDTGGSYEQYFGPGTRLTVL.

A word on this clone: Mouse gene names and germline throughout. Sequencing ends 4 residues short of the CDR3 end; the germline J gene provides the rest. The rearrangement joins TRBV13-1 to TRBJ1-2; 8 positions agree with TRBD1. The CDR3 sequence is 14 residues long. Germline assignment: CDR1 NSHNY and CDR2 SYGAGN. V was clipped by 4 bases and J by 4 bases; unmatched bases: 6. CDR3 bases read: TGTGCCAGCAGTCCAGGGGGCGCGGGCTCC. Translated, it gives CASSPGGAGS. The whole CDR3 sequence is CASSPGGAGSDYTF.

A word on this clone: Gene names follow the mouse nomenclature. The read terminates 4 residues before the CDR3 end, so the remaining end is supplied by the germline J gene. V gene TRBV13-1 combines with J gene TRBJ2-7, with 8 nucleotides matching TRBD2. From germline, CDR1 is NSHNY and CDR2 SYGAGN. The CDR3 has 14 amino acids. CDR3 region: CASSDPGDWYEQYF. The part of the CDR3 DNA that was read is TGTGCCAGCAGTGATCCGGGGGACTGGTAT.

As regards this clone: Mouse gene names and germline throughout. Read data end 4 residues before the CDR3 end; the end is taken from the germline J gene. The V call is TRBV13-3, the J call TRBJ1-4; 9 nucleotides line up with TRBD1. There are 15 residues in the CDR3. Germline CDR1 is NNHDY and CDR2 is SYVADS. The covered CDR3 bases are TGTGCCAGCAGTTCCGGGACAGGGATGGGCGAA. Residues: CASSSGTGMGE. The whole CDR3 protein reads CASSSGTGMGERLFF.